The entry that follows covers one T cell receptor (beta chain) sequence. The CDR3 covers 17 residues. The V gene's germline CDR1 is MDHEN and CDR2 SYDVKM. Trimming took 6 bases from V and 3 from J; bases not matched to a gene: 10. The entry originates in a study of blood T cell repertoires in COVID-19. Data came from immunoSEQ multiplex PCR; TCRdb stores just in-frame clones and leaves some out. Of hundreds of thousands of clones in the sample, roughly 80% were seen once. The rearrangement uses TRBV28 and TRBJ1-6; 8 nucleotides match TRBD1. The origin of this receptor is a man older than 75 with acute or convalescent COVID-19. Sequencing was carried out using peripheral blood. CDR3 loop: CASSSRGRGGYNSPLHF. CDR3 coding DNA: TGTGCCAGCAGCTCCAGGGGGCGGGGAGGCTATAATTCACCCCTCCACTTT.